The rows below give T cell receptor beta chains drawn from one sample of a study of Graves' ophthalmopathy and Graves' hyperthyroidism. TCRdb ran MiXCR on the multiplex PCR reads and lists one entry per CDR3 protein. The profile covers roughly 500,000 distinct CDR3 sequences, with over 13% appearing a single time and 8% to 10% taken by the ten largest. The sequenced sample consisted of blood. The receptors stem from a woman in her twenties or thirties with Graves' ophthalmopathy. CDR3s include the opening cysteine and the closing phenylalanine or tryptophan.

V gene	J gene	CDR3 protein
TRBV11-2	TRBJ2-7	CASSLVGTERSYEQYF
TRBV6-1	TRBJ1-1	CATLLGQANTEAFF
TRBV12-3/TRBV12-4	TRBJ1-1	CASSFVDRAEAFF
TRBV6-1	TRBJ2-7	CASSEEEGGAYEQYF
TRBV5-1	TRBJ2-7	CASNPGQGGNPRSYEQYF
TRBV20-1	TRBJ2-7	CSARVSRGFGGEQYF
TRBV28	TRBJ2-5	CATLEADKGTQYF
TRBV6-2/TRBV6-3	TRBJ2-5	CASSHPRTSGLETQYF
TRBV6-1	TRBJ1-2	CASSEVVEGVYGYTF
TRBV29-1	TRBJ2-5	CSVVDLQETQYF
TRBV7-9	TRBJ2-7	CASSPQRANEQYF